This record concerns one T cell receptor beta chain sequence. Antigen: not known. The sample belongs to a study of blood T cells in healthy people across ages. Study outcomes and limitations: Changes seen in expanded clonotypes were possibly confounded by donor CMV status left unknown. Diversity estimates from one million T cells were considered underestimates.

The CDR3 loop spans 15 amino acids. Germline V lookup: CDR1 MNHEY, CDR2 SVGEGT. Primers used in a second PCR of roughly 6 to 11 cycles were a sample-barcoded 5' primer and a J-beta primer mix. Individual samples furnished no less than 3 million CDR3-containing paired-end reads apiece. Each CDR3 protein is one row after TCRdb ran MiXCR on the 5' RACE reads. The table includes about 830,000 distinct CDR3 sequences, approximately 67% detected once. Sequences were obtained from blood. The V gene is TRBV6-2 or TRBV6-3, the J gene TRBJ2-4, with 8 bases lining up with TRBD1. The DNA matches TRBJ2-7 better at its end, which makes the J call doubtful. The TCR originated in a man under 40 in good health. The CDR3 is CASSGGQGLGNEQYF. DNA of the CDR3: TGTGCCAGCAGTGGAGGACAGGGATTGGGAAACGAGCAGTACTTC.